Presented here are 27 T cell receptor beta chains from one specimen sequenced in a study of shared clonotypes between healthy human individuals (dated by TCRdb to 2020 to 2022). The method behind the library was the immunoSEQ multiplex PCR assay. Held by TCRdb, this immuneACCESS table contains in-frame sequences only and omits some clones. Under half of the omission traces to an unresolved V gene where checked; the cause of the rest is unknown. The sample table lists 1,500,000 or so clones, 95% to 97% of them with a count of one. The ten largest clones take up approximately 1.1% of the sample. Sequenced: naive CD4+ T cells sorted from blood. In the paper's terms, the cell subset or site label means: CD45RA+ positively selected. The source of these receptors is a man in his thirties or forties in good health.

About this clone itself: The sample contains more than one DNA sequence encoding this CDR3. The CDR3 reads CASSPDSNQPQHF. The CDR3 DNA reads as TGTGCCAGCAGTCCAGATAGCAATCAGCCCCAGCATTTT. The gene calls are TRBV2 and TRBJ1-5, with D unresolved. This CDR3 spans 13 amino acids. V was trimmed by 5 bases and J by 0 bases, leaving 5 bases between them. In germline, CDR1 is SNHLY, CDR2 FYNNEI.

This rearrangement joins TRBV7-9 to TRBJ1-1; D might be TRBD1 (5 bases). V shed 1 base and J shed 1 base, with 10 bases lying between them. In germline, CDR1 is SEHNR, CDR2 FQNEAQ (reference sequence). The CDR3 has 15 residues. CDR3 sequence reads: CASSLEGAPNTEAFF. The CDR3 DNA reads as TGTGCCAGCAGCTTAGAAGGGGCTCCGAACACTGAAGCTTTCTTT. Together with reference TRBV7-9 and TRBJ1-1, the CDR3 gives the full variable domain: DTGVSQNPRHKITKRGQNVTFRCDPISEHNRLYWYRQTLGQGPEFLTYFQNEAQLEKSRLLSDRFSAERPKGSFSTLEIQRTEQGDSAMYLCASSLEGAPNTEAFFGQGTRLTVV.

V usage is TRBV27 and J usage is TRBJ1-4, with 7 bases that match TRBD1. The CDR3 is 15 residues long. The germline V gene has CDR1 MNHEY and CDR2 SMNVEV (reference sequence). With V trimmed by 6 bases and J by 3 bases, 7 bases remained unmatched. The CDR3 loop is CASRPHGTANEKLFF. CDR3 sequence (DNA): TGTGCCAGCAGGCCCCACGGGACAGCTAATGAAAAACTGTTTTTT.

The count of this clone is one. The chain is built from TRBV15 and TRBJ1-4; 7 bases align to TRBD1. V lost 4 bases to trimming and J lost 4 bases; unmatched junction nucleotides: 3. Germline V gene sequence: CDR1 LNHNV, CDR2 YYDKDF (reference sequence). The CDR3 length is 14 residues. This chain's CDR3 is CATSKGQNNEKLFF. CDR3 nucleotide sequence: TGTGCCACCAGCAAGGGACAGAATAATGAAAAACTGTTTTTT.

V usage is TRBV2 and J usage is TRBJ2-1; 8 bases fit TRBD2. Germline CDR1 and CDR2: SNHLY and FYNNEI. Trimming removed 2 bases from V and 8 bases from J; junction bases left unmatched: 5. There are 14 residues in the CDR3. The CDR3 DNA reads as TGTGCCAGCAGTGAATGGCGGGAGGACGATGAGCAGTTCTTC. Amino acids: CASSEWREDDEQFF.

The chain couples TRBV11-2 to TRBJ2-2, with 9 bases aligning to TRBD2. In germline, CDR1 is SGHAT, CDR2 FQNNGV. The J segment lost 4 bases and the V segment lost 5 bases, leaving 8 bases of the junction unmatched. The CDR3 spans 16 residues. The CDR3, as DNA: TGTGCCAGCAGCACCATAGCGGGAGTTGGCACCGGGGAGCTGTTTTTT. This encodes CASSTIAGVGTGELFF.

This clone showed up just once. The rearrangement links TRBV28 to TRBJ1-1; 7 nucleotides agree with TRBD1. CDR3 length: 14 amino acids. Trimming removed 3 bases from V and 3 bases from J; junction bases left unmatched: 4. CDR1 is MDHEN and CDR2 is SYDVKM in the germline V gene. CDR3: CASSLTGRYTEAFF. In DNA, the CDR3 is TGTGCCAGCAGTTTGACAGGGCGGTACACTGAAGCTTTCTTT.

Points on this clone: This sample includes further DNA sequences coding for the same CDR3. The chain recombines TRBV7-9 with TRBJ1-1, with no clear D. V dropped 2 bases and J dropped 1 base, with 5 bases sitting between them. Germline CDR1 is SEHNR and CDR2 is FQNEAQ (reference sequence). There are 13 residues in the CDR3. The CDR3 DNA reads TGTGCCAGCAGCTTAAGAGAGAACACTGAAGCTTTCTTT. Its translation is CASSLRENTEAFF.

J is TRBJ2-7 and V is TRBV2, with TRBD2 matching 11 bases. With 5 bases clipped from V and 3 bases from J, the junction kept 6 bases outside the gene matches. This CDR3 is 15 amino acids long. Germline V CDR1 and CDR2: SNHLY, FYNNEI. DNA for the CDR3: TGTGCCAGCAGTACCGGGACTAGCGGAAACTACGAGCAGTACTTC. Translating gives CASSTGTSGNYEQYF.

This chain joins TRBV4-1 and TRBJ2-1; no firm D call. CDR1 is MGHRA and CDR2 is YSYEKL in the germline V gene. This CDR3 has 14 residues. The ends were cut back, 1 base at V and 6 bases at J, with 10 bases in the middle. Here the CDR3 reads CASSQGYLSNEQFF. Here the CDR3 DNA reads TGCGCCAGCAGCCAAGGGTATCTTTCCAATGAGCAGTTCTTC.

The chain employs TRBV30 and TRBJ2-7; 9 nucleotides match TRBD1. This CDR3 contains 14 residues. Germline CDR1 reads GTSNPN; CDR2 reads SVGIG (reference sequence). The junction had 10 bases not matched to a gene; V was cut back by 4 bases and J by 6 bases. The CDR3 DNA follows: TGTGCCTGGATGCGGGTACAGGGGGCAGGCGAGCAGTACTTC. Protein sequence: CAWMRVQGAGEQYF.

The chain uses TRBV28 and TRBJ2-7; 11 nucleotides line up with TRBD2. Trimming at V came to 2 bases and at J to 6 bases, leaving 3 bases not matched to a gene. Germline-derived CDR1 and CDR2 are MDHEN and SYDVKM. The CDR3 has 14 residues. For the CDR3, the DNA is TGTGCCAGCAGTTTAGATCTAGCGGGAGGCGAGCAGTACTTC. Translating it yields CASSLDLAGGEQYF.

This chain connects TRBV7-6 to TRBJ1-1, with no clear D. V was clipped by 3 bases and J by 4 bases, with 12 bases between them. The CDR3 has 14 residues. Germline V gene lookup returns CDR1 SGHVS and CDR2 FNYEAQ. The CDR3, as DNA: TGTGCCAGCAGCTTGCCGTCCAGAAGCACTGAAGCTTTCTTT. Protein sequence: CASSLPSRSTEAFF.

V usage is TRBV10-2 and J usage is TRBJ1-1, with a tentative D call TRBD1 (6 bases). The CDR3 is 12 residues long. Trimming pared 8 bases from V and 5 bases from J, leaving 12 bases between. Germline assignment: CDR1 WSHSY and CDR2 SAAADI. The CDR3 nucleotides are TGCGCCAGCTACGACAGGCAGACTGAAGCTTTCTTT. Encoded protein: CASYDRQTEAFF.

CDR3 nucleotides: TGTGCCAGCAGCTTGAACTCTTGGGGCTCCTACAATGAGCAGTTCTTC. Residues: CASSLNSWGSYNEQFF. The rearrangement uses TRBV5-8 and TRBJ2-1; D gene ambiguous. The CDR3 consists of 16 residues. Trimming removed 1 base at V and 0 bases at J, with 11 bases between. Germline CDR1 SGHTS, CDR2 YDEGEE.

The chain combines TRBV11-2 with TRBJ1-2; D unresolved. Germline V gene lookup returns CDR1 SGHAT and CDR2 FQNNGV. V shed 5 bases and J shed 2 bases, with 9 bases lying between them. CDR3 length: 13 residues. The CDR3 reads CASSPVGNYGYTF. The CDR3 region has the DNA TGTGCCAGCAGCCCCGTCGGAAACTATGGCTACACCTTC.

A remark on this clone: One junction end disagrees with the germline gene, perhaps due to a read error. This chain joins TRBV6-1 and TRBJ2-7; 11 nucleotides agree with TRBD2. Germline CDR1 reads MNHNS; CDR2 reads SASEGT. The CDR3 is 12 amino acids. CDR3 region: CASGPVGTSGCF. Here the CDR3 DNA reads TGTGCCAGCGGCCCAGTGGGGACTAGCGGTTGCTTC.

The rearrangement links TRBV5-1 to TRBJ2-3; D remains ambiguous. The V and J ends lost 1 base and 2 bases respectively, with 5 bases between them. The CDR3 length is 13 residues. Germline CDR1 is SGHRS and CDR2 is YFSETQ. CDR3 amino acids: CASSLSVTDTQYF. CDR3 nucleotide sequence: TGCGCCAGCAGCTTGTCCGTCACAGATACGCAGTATTTT.

V gene TRBV11-2 combines with J gene TRBJ2-1; 7 nucleotides match TRBD2. The V segment lost 1 base and the J segment 7 bases; nucleotides outside the gene matches: 10. The CDR3 loop spans 16 amino acids. Germline CDR1 and CDR2: SGHAT and FQNNGV. The CDR3 sequence is CASSLVSAGAGNEQFF. The CDR3 coding sequence is TGTGCCAGCAGCTTAGTGTCCGCGGGAGCAGGAAATGAGCAGTTCTTC.

The chain carries TRBV5-1 and TRBJ2-3, with D maybe TRBD2 (5 bases). Germline loops: CDR1 SGHRS, CDR2 YFSETQ. Trimming cost V 6 bases and J 6 bases, with 14 bases left between them. The CDR3 sequence is 13 residues long. CDR3 bases: TGCGCCAGCATCGATCCGGGGTCCGATACGCAGTATTTT. This gives the protein CASIDPGSDTQYF.

This chain uses TRBV19 with TRBJ1-5; 10 bases align to TRBD1. CDR3 size: 14 residues. After removal of 10 bases from V and 5 bases from J, the junction contained 8 bases not matched to a gene. Germline CDR1 reads LNHDA; CDR2 reads SQIVND (reference sequence). CDR3 coding DNA: TGTGCCATTGGGGGACAGGGGTACGATCAGCCCCAGCATTTT. Encoded protein: CAIGGQGYDQPQHF. The full variable domain, completed using reference TRBV19 and TRBJ1-5, is DGGITQSPKYLFRKEGQNVTLSCEQNLNHDAMYWYRQDPGQGLRLIYYSQIVNDFQKGDIAEGYSVSREKKESFPLTVTSAQKNPTAFYLCAIGGQGYDQPQHFGDGTRLSIL.

This clone was seen only once. V gene TRBV6-6 combines with J gene TRBJ1-5; D perhaps matches TRBD1 (5 bases). The CDR3 covers 16 residues. The germline V gene has CDR1 MNHNY and CDR2 SVGAGI (reference sequence). The V end lost 3 bases, the J end lost 0 bases, and 12 bases lay between the germline ends. The chain's CDR3 is CASSYSEGYSNQPQHF. For the CDR3, the DNA is TGTGCCAGCAGTTATTCCGAGGGGTATAGCAATCAGCCCCAGCATTTT.

The rearrangement joins TRBV12-5 to TRBJ1-1; D uncertain. CDR3 length equals 12 residues. V was pared by 5 bases and J by 1 base, with 5 bases between. CDR1 and CDR2 from the germline V gene are LGHNT and FRNRAP. CDR3 in amino acids: CASGKKNTEAFF. The CDR3 DNA sequence: TGTGCTAGTGGTAAAAAGAACACTGAAGCTTTCTTT. Full variable domain (missing parts from reference TRBV12-5 and TRBJ1-1): DARVTQTPRHKVTEMGQEVTMRCQPILGHNTVFWYRQTMMQGLELLAYFRNRAPLDDSGMPKDRFSAEMPDATLATLKIQPSEPRDSAVYFCASGKKNTEAFFGQGTRLTVV.

CDR3 in amino acids: CASSPLTTRYGYTF. The CDR3 DNA reads as TGTGCCAGCAGCCCCCTCACGACGCGCTATGGCTACACCTTC. The chain uses TRBV28 and TRBJ1-2; D gene ambiguous. CDR1 and CDR2 from the germline V gene are MDHEN and SYDVKM. The V end lost 6 bases, the J end lost 4 bases, and 15 bases lay between the germline ends. The CDR3 spans 14 residues.

The chain couples TRBV7-8 to TRBJ2-7; 7 bases fit TRBD1. Losses at the gene ends were 5 bases for V and 5 bases for J; bases not matched to a gene: 3. Germline CDR1 SGHVS, CDR2 FQNEAQ. This CDR3 spans 12 amino acids. CDR3 residues: CASSTDRDEQYF. DNA for the CDR3: TGTGCCAGCAGCACCGACAGGGACGAGCAGTACTTC.

The gene calls are TRBV5-4 and TRBJ2-3, with TRBD2 matching 9 bases. This CDR3 is built from 16 residues. Germline values: CDR1 SGHNT, CDR2 YYREEE (reference sequence). The V and J ends lost 5 bases and 5 bases, in that order; junction bases with no gene match: 12. The CDR3 reads CASSSRREGRQDTQYF. CDR3 DNA sequence: TGTGCCAGCAGTTCCCGGCGGGAGGGACGACAAGATACGCAGTATTTT.

The chain links TRBV29-1 to TRBJ2-1, with D maybe TRBD1 (5 bases). Germline V gene data show CDR1 as SQVTM and CDR2 as ANQGSEA. CDR3 size: 14 residues. V lost 6 bases and J 0 bases, leaving 12 bases between the germline ends. For the CDR3, the DNA is TGCAGCGTAGTACAGGTCGTCTCCTACAATGAGCAGTTCTTC. It yields the protein CSVVQVVSYNEQFF.